The rows below give T cell receptor beta chains drawn from one sample of a study of cytomegalovirus exposure and HLA in healthy donors. Produced via immunoSEQ multiplex PCR; TCRdb's table is partial and in-frame only. This sample has 150,000 or so clones, with 78% found just once. Source material: PBMCs. These receptors all come from a female donor in good health and CMV-seronegative. CDR3s include the opening cysteine and the closing phenylalanine or tryptophan. D genes are given only for firm matches. Clone size, where shown, is once, few, many, or a class for clones that have expanded.

V gene	J gene	D gene	clone size	CDR3 DNA	CDR3 protein
TRBV28	TRBJ1-1	NA	NA	TGTGCCAGCAAGGAGTTCATGAACACTGAAGCTTTCTTT	CASKEFMNTEAFF
TRBV27	TRBJ1-5	NA	NA	TGTGCCAGCAGTAAGGATCCGCGGGAATGGGATCAGCCCCAGCATTTT	CASSKDPREWDQPQHF
TRBV15	TRBJ2-7	TRBD1	NA	TGTGCCACCAGCAGGGACAGGGTCTCCTACGAGCAGTACTTC	CATSRDRVSYEQYF
TRBV28	TRBJ2-7	TRBD2	once	TGTGCCAGCAGTTTAATATCCGGGACTAGCGGGAGTAACAACCCCTTTGGGCAGTACTTC	CASSLISGTSGSNNPFGQYF
TRBV27	TRBJ2-7	TRBD2	NA	TGTGCCAGCAGTTCCACTAGCGGATCCTACGAGCAGTACTTC	CASSSTSGSYEQYF
TRBV15	TRBJ2-2	NA	NA	TGTGCCACCAGCAGAGTTGTCTACACCGGGGAGCTGTTTTTT	CATSRVVYTGELFF
TRBV4-1	TRBJ2-7	TRBD1	NA	TGCGCCAGCAGCCATCTACAGGGGAGTGTTCGTGAGCAGTACTTC	CASSHLQGSVREQYF
TRBV7-3	TRBJ2-1	TRBD2	NA	TGTGCCAGCAGCTTCTTAGCGGGAGTCAACAATGAGCAGTTCTTC	CASSFLAGVNNEQFF
TRBV7-8	TRBJ2-1	NA	once	TGTGCCAGCAGCTTAGCGAGACTAGGGGATAGTGAGCAGTTCTTC	CASSLARLGDSEQFF
TRBV4-1	TRBJ2-7	TRBD2	once	TGCGCCAGCAGCCAGGGGATGTCGGTTGGGGCGGGAGCCCACGAGCAGTACTTC	CASSQGMSVGAGAHEQYF
TRBV23-1	TRBJ1-1	NA	NA	TGCGCCAGCAGTCTACATAAACCGGCTTTCTTT	CASSLHKPAFF
TRBV6-1	TRBJ2-7	TRBD2	NA	TGTGCCAGCAGAAGGGCGGGAGCCTACGAGCAGTACTTC	CASRRAGAYEQYF
TRBV19	TRBJ1-1	NA	NA	TGTGCCAGTAGTATAGGGGGGGACACTGAAGCTTTCTTT	CASSIGGDTEAFF
TRBV4-2	TRBJ1-1	TRBD1	NA	TGTGCCAGCAGCCAACCGGGACAGGCGAACACTGAAGCTTTCTTT	CASSQPGQANTEAFF
TRBV4-3	TRBJ2-7	NA	NA	TGCGCCAGCAGCCGCAAACAGGGCAACGAGCAGTACTTC	CASSRKQGNEQYF
TRBV27	TRBJ2-1	TRBD2	NA	TGTGCCAGCAGTTTACTAGCGGGACGGAATGAGCAGTTCTTC	CASSLLAGRNEQFF
TRBV7-2	TRBJ2-3	NA	NA	TGTGCCAGCAGCCTAGTAGTCCTTGGGGCGGGCACAGATACGCAGTATTTT	CASSLVVLGAGTDTQYF
TRBV4-1	TRBJ2-1	TRBD2	NA	TGCGCCAGCAGCTCCTGGGGACTAGCGGGAAGATCCTACAATGAGCAGTTCTTC	CASSSWGLAGRSYNEQFF
TRBV6-6	TRBJ1-2	TRBD1	NA	TGTGCCAGCAGTCCCGTACAGGGGGCGGGCGGCTACACCTTC	CASSPVQGAGGYTF
TRBV29-1	TRBJ2-1	TRBD2	NA	TGCAGCGTTGGAGGATTAGCGGGAGTTTACAATGAGCAGTTCTTC	CSVGGLAGVYNEQFF
TRBV6-1	TRBJ2-5	TRBD2	NA	TGTGCCAGCAGTGATTGGGAGGGAGGAGAGACCCAGTACTTC	CASSDWEGGETQYF
TRBV27	TRBJ2-5	TRBD1	NA	TGTGCCAGCAGTTTGACCAGGGGGAGGACCCAGTACTTC	CASSLTRGRTQYF
TRBV5-1	TRBJ2-7	NA	NA	TGCGCCAGCAGCTATGACAGGAGAATAAATGAAGGCTACGAGCAGTACTTC	CASSYDRRINEGYEQYF
TRBV6-6	TRBJ2-7	TRBD1	many	TGTGCCAGCAGTTCACAGGGGGGCGACCTTAAAGGCGAGCAGTACTTC	CASSSQGGDLKGEQYF
TRBV28	TRBJ2-3	TRBD2	NA	TGTGCCAGCAGTTTTAGCGGGAGGGGCACAGATACGCAGTATTTT	CASSFSGRGTDTQYF
TRBV7-9	TRBJ1-3	NA	NA	TGTGCCAGCAGCCCACTCTCTGGAAACACCATATATTTT	CASSPLSGNTIYF
TRBV7-2	TRBJ2-7	TRBD2	NA	TGTGCCAGCAGCTTAGAACCTGCTAGCGGGAGGCCTAGCTCCTACGAGCAGTACTTC	CASSLEPASGRPSSYEQYF
TRBV9	TRBJ1-6	TRBD1	few	TGTGCCAGCAGCGGCGACAGGGAATCACCCCTCCACTTT	CASSGDRESPLHF
TRBV7-2	TRBJ2-7	NA	NA	TGTGCCAGCAGCTTAGAGCCAGGGCCCTACGAGCAGTACTTC	CASSLEPGPYEQYF
TRBV29-1	TRBJ1-2	NA	NA	TGCAGCGTTGCAGGGGCGAACTATGGCTACACCTTC	CSVAGANYGYTF
TRBV28	TRBJ2-7	TRBD1	few	TGTGCCAGCAGTTTATCGACAGGGTCCTACGAGCAGTACTTC	CASSLSTGSYEQYF
TRBV7-9	TRBJ1-1	TRBD1	NA	TGTGCCAGCAGCTGGGGGACAGGGATAAGCACTGAAGCTTTCTTT	CASSWGTGISTEAFF
TRBV29-1	TRBJ1-2	NA	NA	TGCAGCGTTGAAGACAGGAGGGATTATGGCTACACCTTC	CSVEDRRDYGYTF
TRBV5-1	TRBJ2-1	TRBD1	NA	TGCGCCAGCAGCTCCGGGACAGGGGTGGGAAATGAGCAGTTCTTC	CASSSGTGVGNEQFF
TRBV5-1	TRBJ2-1	NA	NA	TGCGCCAGCAGCTTTCTATTTGGTGAGCAGTTCTTC	CASSFLFGEQFF
TRBV9	TRBJ2-3	TRBD2	NA	TGTGCCAGCAGCGCCGGTAGCGGGAGGGCCCAGGATACGCAGTATTTT	CASSAGSGRAQDTQYF
TRBV4-1	TRBJ2-1	TRBD2	NA	TGCGCCAGCAGCCAAGGACTAGCGGGAGGGCTGGATGAGCAGTTCTTC	CASSQGLAGGLDEQFF
TRBV6-6	TRBJ2-7	TRBD2	NA	TGTGCCAGCATTCTGAGGGCGGGGGGGGCCTACGAGCAGTACTTC	CASILRAGGAYEQYF
TRBV5-1	TRBJ2-1	TRBD1	NA	TGCGCCAGCAGCTCGGCCGGGACAGCAAATAATGAGCAGTTCTTC	CASSSAGTANNEQFF
TRBV19	TRBJ1-2	TRBD1	NA	TGTGCCAGTAGTCCCGAACAGGGGGCTGGCTACACCTTC	CASSPEQGAGYTF
TRBV21-1	TRBJ2-1	NA	NA	TGTGCCAGCAGCAAAGAAGGGGGGACTAGCGGGAGGTCAACCTACAATGAGCAGTTCTTC	CASSKEGGTSGRSTYNEQFF
TRBV5-5	TRBJ1-5	TRBD1	NA	TGTGCCAGCAGCGTTTCCGGGACAGGTTATCAGCCCCAGCATTTT	CASSVSGTGYQPQHF
TRBV6-5	TRBJ2-7	NA	few	TGTGCCAGCAGTTACTCCCAGGTCTACGAGCAGTACTTC	CASSYSQVYEQYF
TRBV19	TRBJ2-6	NA	once	TGTGCCAGTAGTGATAGCTCTGGGGCCAACGTCCTGACTTTC	CASSDSSGANVLTF
TRBV19	TRBJ2-3	TRBD1	NA	TGTGCCAGTAGTCATACAGGGGGCTCGGGCACAGATACGCAGTATTTT	CASSHTGGSGTDTQYF
TRBV28	TRBJ2-7	NA	NA	TGTGCCAGCCACTCAGGATTCTCTTATGAGCAGTACTTC	CASHSGFSYEQYF
TRBV5-6	TRBJ2-7	TRBD1	NA	TGTGCCAGCAGCGGGACAGGGCAGAATTCCTACGAGCAGTACTTC	CASSGTGQNSYEQYF
TRBV2	TRBJ1-5	NA	NA	TGTGCCAGCAGCTTTACTACAGGGATCAATCAGCCCCAGCATTTT	CASSFTTGINQPQHF
TRBV18	TRBJ2-1	TRBD1	NA	TGTGCCAGCTCACTCGGACAGGGAAATGAGCAGTTCTTC	CASSLGQGNEQFF
TRBV11-2	TRBJ1-4	NA	NA	TGTGCCAGCAGCTCAGCCAGGGGAAAACTGTTTTTT	CASSSARGKLFF
TRBV28	TRBJ2-5	TRBD2	NA	TGTGCCAGCAGTTCCCTTAGCGGGAGGCCGGAGACCCAGTACTTC	CASSSLSGRPETQYF
TRBV9	TRBJ2-5	NA	NA	TGTGCCAGCAGCGCAGGAGGCGACGGCCAAGAGACCCAGTACTTC	CASSAGGDGQETQYF
TRBV7-8	TRBJ2-3	TRBD2	NA	TGTGCCAGCAGCTTGGAAGCGGGAGGCACAGATACGCAGTATTTT	CASSLEAGGTDTQYF
TRBV20-1	TRBJ2-7	TRBD2	NA	TGCAGTGCTGGGACTAGGGAGGTGGTGCACTTC	CSAGTREVVHF
TRBV15	TRBJ1-2	NA	NA	TGTGCCACCAGCACCTCCCGGGGCTATGGCTACACCTTC	CATSTSRGYGYTF